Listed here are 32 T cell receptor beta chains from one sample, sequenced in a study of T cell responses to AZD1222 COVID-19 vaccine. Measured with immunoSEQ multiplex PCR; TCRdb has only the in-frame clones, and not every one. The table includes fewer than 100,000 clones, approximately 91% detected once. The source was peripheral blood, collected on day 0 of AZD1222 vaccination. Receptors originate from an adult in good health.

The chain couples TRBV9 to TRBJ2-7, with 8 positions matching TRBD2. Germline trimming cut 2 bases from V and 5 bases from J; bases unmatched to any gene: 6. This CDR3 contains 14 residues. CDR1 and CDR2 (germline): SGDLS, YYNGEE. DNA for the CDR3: TGTGCCAGCAGCGTGGGACTAGTCGGACACGAGCAGTACTTC. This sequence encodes CASSVGLVGHEQYF.

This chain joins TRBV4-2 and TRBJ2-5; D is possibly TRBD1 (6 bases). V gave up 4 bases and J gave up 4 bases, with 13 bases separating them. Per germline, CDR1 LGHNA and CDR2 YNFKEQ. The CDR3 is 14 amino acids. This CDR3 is CASSRYRDGETQYF. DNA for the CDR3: TGTGCCAGCAGCCGATACAGGGACGGAGAGACCCAGTACTTC.

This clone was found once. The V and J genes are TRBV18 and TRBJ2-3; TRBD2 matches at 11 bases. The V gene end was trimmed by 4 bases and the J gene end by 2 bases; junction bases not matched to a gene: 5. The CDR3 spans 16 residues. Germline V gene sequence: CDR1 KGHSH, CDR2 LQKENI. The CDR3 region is CASSRSGGAATDTQYF. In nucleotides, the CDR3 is TGTGCCAGCTCACGTAGCGGGGGGGCCGCCACAGATACGCAGTATTTT.

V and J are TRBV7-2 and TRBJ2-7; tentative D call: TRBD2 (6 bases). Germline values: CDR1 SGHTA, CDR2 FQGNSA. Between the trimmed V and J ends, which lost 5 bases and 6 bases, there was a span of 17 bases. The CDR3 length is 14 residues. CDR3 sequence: CASSPQLASGEQYF. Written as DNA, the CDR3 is TGTGCCAGCAGCCCCCAACTAGCATCCGGCGAGCAGTACTTC.

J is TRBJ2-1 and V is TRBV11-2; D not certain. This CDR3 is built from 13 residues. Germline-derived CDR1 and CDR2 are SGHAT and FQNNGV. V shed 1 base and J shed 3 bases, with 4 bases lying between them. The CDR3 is CASSLALYNEQFF. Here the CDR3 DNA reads TGTGCCAGCAGCTTAGCACTCTACAATGAGCAGTTCTTC.

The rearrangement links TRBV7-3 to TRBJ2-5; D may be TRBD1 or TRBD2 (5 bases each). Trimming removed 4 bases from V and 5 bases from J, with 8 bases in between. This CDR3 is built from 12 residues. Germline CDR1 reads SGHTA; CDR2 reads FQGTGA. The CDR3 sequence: CASSWDGETQYF. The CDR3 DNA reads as TGTGCCAGCAGCTGGGACGGGGAGACCCAGTACTTC.

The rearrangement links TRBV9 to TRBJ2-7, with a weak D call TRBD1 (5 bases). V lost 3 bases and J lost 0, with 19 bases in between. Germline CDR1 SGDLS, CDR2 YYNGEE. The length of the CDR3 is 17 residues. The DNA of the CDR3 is TGTGCCAGCAGCGCCCCTAAAGGGGCTGCCCCCTCCTACGAGCAGTACTTC. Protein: CASSAPKGAAPSYEQYF.

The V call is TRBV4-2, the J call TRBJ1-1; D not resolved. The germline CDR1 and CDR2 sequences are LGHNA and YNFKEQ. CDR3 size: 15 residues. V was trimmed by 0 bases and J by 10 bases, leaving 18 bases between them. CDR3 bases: TGTGCCAGCAGCCAAGATGGGGTAAGGAAGGGTGGAGCTTTCTTT. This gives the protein CASSQDGVRKGGAFF.

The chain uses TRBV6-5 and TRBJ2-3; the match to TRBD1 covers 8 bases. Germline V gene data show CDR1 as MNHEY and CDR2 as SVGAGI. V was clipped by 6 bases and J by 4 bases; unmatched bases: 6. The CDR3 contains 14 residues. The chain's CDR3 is CASRFQGASDTQYF. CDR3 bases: TGTGCCAGCAGATTCCAGGGGGCGTCAGATACGCAGTATTTT.

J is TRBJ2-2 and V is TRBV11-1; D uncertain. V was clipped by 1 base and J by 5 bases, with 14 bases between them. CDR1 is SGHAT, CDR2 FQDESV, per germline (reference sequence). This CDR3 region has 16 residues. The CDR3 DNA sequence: TGTGCCAGCAGCTTAGAACCGGCAGCCTCGACCGGGGAGCTGTTTTTT. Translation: CASSLEPAASTGELFF.

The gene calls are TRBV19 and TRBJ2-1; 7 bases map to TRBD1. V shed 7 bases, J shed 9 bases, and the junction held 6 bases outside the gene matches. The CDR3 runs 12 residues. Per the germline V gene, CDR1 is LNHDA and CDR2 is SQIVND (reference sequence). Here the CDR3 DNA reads TGTGCCAGTAACGACAGGGTTGGTGAGCAGTTCTTC. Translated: CASNDRVGEQFF. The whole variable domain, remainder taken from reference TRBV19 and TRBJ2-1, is DGGITQSPKYLFRKEGQNVTLSCEQNLNHDAMYWYRQDPGQGLRLIYYSQIVNDFQKGDIAEGYSVSREKKESFPLTVTSAQKNPTAFYLCASNDRVGEQFFGPGTRLTVL.

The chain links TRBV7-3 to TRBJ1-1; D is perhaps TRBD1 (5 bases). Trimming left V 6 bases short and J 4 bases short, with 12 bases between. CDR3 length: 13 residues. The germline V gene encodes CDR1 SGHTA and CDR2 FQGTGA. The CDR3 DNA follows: TGTGCCAGCAGTCGGGGGTTGGGCACTGAAGCTTTCTTT. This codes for CASSRGLGTEAFF. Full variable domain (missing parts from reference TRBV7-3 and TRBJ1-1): GAGVSQTPSNKVTEKGKYVELRCDPISGHTALYWYRQSLGQGPEFLIYFQGTGAADDSGLPNDRFFAVRPEGSVSTLKIQRTERGDSAVYLCASSRGLGTEAFFGQGTRLTVV.

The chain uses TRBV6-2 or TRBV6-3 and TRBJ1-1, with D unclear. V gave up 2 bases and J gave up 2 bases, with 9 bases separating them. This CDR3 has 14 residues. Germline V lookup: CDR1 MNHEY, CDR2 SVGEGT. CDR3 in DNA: TGTGCCAGCAGTTACCCTTTAACCAACACTGAAGCTTTCTTT. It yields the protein CASSYPLTNTEAFF.

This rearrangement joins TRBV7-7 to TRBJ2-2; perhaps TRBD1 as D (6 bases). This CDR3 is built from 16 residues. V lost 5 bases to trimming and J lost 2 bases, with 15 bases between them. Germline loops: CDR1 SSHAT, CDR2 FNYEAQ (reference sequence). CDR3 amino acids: CASSPAGARNTGELFF. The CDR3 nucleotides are TGTGCCAGCAGCCCAGCAGGGGCGCGTAACACCGGGGAGCTGTTTTTT.

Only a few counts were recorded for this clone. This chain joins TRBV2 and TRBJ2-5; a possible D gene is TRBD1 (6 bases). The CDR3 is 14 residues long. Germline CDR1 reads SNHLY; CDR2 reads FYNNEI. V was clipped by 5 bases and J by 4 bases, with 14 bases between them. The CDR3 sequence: CASSPQGMGETQYF. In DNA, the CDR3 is TGTGCCAGCAGTCCACAGGGTATGGGAGAGACCCAGTACTTC.

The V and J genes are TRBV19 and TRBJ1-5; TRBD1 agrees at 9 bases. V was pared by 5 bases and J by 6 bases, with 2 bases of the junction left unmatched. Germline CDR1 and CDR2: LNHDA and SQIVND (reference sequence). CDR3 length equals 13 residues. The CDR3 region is CASSPQGAQPQHF. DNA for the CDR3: TGTGCCAGTAGTCCACAGGGGGCTCAGCCCCAGCATTTT.

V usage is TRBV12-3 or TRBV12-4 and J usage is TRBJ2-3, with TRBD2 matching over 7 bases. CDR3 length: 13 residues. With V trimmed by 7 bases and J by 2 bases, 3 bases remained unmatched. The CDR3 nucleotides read TGTGCCAGCACGGGGGGACCCACAGATACGCAGTATTTT. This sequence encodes CASTGGPTDTQYF.

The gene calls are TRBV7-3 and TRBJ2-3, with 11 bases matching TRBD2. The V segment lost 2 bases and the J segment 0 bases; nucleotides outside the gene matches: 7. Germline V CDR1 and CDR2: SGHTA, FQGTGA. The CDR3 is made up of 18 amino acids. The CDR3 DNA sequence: TGTGCCAGCAGCTTAGGCCGACTAGCGGGATCCAGCACAGATACGCAGTATTTT. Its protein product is CASSLGRLAGSSTDTQYF.

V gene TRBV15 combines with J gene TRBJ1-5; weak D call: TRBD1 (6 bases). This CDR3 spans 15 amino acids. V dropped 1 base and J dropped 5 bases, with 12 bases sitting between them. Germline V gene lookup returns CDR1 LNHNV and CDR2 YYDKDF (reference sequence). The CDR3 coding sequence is TGTGCCACCAGCAGAGCACAAGGGGGGGATCAGCCCCAGCATTTT. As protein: CATSRAQGGDQPQHF.

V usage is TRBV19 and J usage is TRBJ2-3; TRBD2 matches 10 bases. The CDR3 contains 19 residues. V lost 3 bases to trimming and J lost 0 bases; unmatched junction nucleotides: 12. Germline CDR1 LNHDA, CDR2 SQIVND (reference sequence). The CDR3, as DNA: TGTGCCAGTAGTATCTCTTCCCTTCTAGCGGGAGTTAGCACAGATACGCAGTATTTT. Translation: CASSISSLLAGVSTDTQYF.

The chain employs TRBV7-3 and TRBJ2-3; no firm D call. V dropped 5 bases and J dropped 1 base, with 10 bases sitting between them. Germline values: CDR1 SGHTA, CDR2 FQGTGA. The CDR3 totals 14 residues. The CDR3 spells CASSPSVGTDTQYF. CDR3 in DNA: TGTGCCAGCAGCCCATCTGTCGGCACAGATACGCAGTATTTT. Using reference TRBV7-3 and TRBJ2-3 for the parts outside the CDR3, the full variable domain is GAGVSQTPSNKVTEKGKYVELRCDPISGHTALYWYRQSLGQGPEFLIYFQGTGAADDSGLPNDRFFAVRPEGSVSTLKIQRTERGDSAVYLCASSPSVGTDTQYFGPGTRLTVL.

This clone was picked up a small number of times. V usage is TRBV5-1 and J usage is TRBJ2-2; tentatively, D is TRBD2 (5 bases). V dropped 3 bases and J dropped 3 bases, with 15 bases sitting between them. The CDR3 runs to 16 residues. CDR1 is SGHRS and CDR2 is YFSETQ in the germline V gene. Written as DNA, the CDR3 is TGCGCCAGCAGCTCCTTCGGCACTAGGGACACCGGGGAGCTGTTTTTT. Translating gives CASSSFGTRDTGELFF.

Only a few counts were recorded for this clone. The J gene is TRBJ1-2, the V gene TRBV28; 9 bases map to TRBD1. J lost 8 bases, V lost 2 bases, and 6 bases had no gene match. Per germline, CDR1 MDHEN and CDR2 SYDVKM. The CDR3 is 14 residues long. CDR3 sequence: CASSLRDRVVGYTF. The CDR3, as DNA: TGTGCCAGCAGTTTAAGGGACAGGGTTGTGGGCTACACCTTC.

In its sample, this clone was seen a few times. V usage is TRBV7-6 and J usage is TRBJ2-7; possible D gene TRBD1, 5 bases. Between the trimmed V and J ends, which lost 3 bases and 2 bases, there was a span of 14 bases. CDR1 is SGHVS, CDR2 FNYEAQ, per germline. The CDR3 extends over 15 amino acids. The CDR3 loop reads CASSFGRQGPYEQYF. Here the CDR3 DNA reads TGTGCCAGCAGCTTCGGTAGGCAGGGTCCCTACGAGCAGTACTTC.

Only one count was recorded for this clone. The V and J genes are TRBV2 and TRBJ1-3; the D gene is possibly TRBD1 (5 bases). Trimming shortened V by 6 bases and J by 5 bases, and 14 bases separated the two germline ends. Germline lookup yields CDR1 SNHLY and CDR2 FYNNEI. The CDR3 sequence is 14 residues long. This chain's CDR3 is CASRDRTFRNTIYF. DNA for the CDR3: TGTGCCAGCAGGGATCGGACATTCAGAAACACCATATATTTT. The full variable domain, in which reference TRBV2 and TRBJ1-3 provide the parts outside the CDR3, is EPEVTQTPSHQVTQMGQEVILRCVPISNHLYFYWYRQILGQKVEFLVSFYNNEISEKSEIFDDQFSVERPDGSNFTLKIRSTKLEDSAMYFCASRDRTFRNTIYFGEGSWLTVV.

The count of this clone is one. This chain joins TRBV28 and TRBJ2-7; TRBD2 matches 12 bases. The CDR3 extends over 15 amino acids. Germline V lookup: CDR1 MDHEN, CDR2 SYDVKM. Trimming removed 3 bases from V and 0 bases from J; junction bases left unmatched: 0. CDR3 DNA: TGTGCCAGCAGTTTGACTAGCGGGAGCTCCTACGAGCAGTACTTC. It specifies CASSLTSGSSYEQYF. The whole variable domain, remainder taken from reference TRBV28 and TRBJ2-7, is DVKVTQSSRYLVKRTGEKVFLECVQDMDHENMFWYRQDPGLGLRLIYFSYDVKMKEKGDIPEGYSVSREKKERFSLILESASTNQTSMYLCASSLTSGSSYEQYFGPGTRLTVT.

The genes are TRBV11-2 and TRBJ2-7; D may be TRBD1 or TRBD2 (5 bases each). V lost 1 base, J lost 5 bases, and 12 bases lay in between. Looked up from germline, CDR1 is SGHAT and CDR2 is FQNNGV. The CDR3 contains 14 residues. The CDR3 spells CASSLGPGGDEQYF. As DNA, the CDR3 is TGTGCCAGCAGCTTAGGTCCTGGGGGAGACGAGCAGTACTTC.

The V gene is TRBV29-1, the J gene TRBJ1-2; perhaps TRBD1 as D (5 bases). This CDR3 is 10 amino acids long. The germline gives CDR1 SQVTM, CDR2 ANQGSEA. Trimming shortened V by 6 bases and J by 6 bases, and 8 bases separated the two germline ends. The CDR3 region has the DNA TGCAGCGTCGGGGGGGATGGCTACACCTTC. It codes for CSVGGDGYTF. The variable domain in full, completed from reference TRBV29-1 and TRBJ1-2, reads SAVISQKPSRDICQRGTSLTIQCQVDSQVTMMFWYRQQPGQSLTLIATANQGSEATYESGFVIDKFPISRPNLTFSTLTVSNMSPEDSSIYLCSVGGDGYTFGSGTRLTVV.

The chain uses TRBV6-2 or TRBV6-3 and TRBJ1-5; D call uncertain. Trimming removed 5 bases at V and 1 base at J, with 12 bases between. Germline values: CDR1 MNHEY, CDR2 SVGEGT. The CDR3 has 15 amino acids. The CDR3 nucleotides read TGTGCCAGCAGTAACCCTTTGCTCAGCAATCAGCCCCAGCATTTT. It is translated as CASSNPLLSNQPQHF.

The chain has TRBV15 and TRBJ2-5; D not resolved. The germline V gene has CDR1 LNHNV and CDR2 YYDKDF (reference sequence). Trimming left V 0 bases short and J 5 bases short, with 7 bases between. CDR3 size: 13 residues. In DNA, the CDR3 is TGTGCCACCAGCAGAGATCTTCCCGAGACCCAGTACTTC. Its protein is CATSRDLPETQYF.

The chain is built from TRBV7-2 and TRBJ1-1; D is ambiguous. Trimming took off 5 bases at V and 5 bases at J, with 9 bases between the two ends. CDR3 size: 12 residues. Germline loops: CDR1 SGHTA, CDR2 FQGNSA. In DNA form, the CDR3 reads TGTGCCAGCAGCCCCCGTCAGACTGAAGCTTTCTTT. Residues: CASSPRQTEAFF.

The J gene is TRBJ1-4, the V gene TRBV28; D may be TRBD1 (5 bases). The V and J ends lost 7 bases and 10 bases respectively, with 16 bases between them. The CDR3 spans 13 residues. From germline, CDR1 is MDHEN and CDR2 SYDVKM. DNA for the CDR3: TGTGCCAGCACGGGGGATGTGGAAGGAAAACTGTTTTTT. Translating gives CASTGDVEGKLFF. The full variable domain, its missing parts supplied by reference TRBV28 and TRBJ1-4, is DVKVTQSSRYLVKRTGEKVFLECVQDMDHENMFWYRQDPGLGLRLIYFSYDVKMKEKGDIPEGYSVSREKKERFSLILESASTNQTSMYLCASTGDVEGKLFFGSGTQLSVL.